This T cell receptor beta chain originates from a study of blood T cell repertoires in COVID-19 (dated by TCRdb to about 2020). A note on the overall study: Samples covering the acute and convalescent phases of COVID-19 were provided by collaborators in the United States, Italy and Spain. Deeply sampled blood TCRbeta repertoires from subjects exposed to, actively infected with, or recovered from COVID-19 were included in the dataset. A de-identified subject ID, COVID-19 status, age in years and sex were almost always included in the sample metadata. Samples came from the ongoing ImmuneRACE study (first 160 participants) plus 1,254 subjects from 6 global collaborators. The repertoires were released in a freely available public database intended as a resource for research on the immune response to SARS-CoV-2. The prospective study material was composed of cDNA or gDNA derived from T cells, B-cell-depleted T cells, or PBMCs. Where available, HLA class I and class II types were obtained from metadata supplied by the sample provider rather than from assay-based typing.

Study-wide conclusions, independent of this receptor: The quantity of clinical and demographic metadata differed by source and by participant and was supplied without curation.

Participants in the prospective study were aged roughly 18 to 89 years, lived in 20 to 30 United States geographic areas, and enrolled through a virtual design. To assign participants to cohorts, the prospective study relied on clinical history that participants themselves reported in a screening survey and a study questionnaire. For ImmuneRACE Cohort 3, a participant was defined as recovered based on two consecutive negative NP/OP PCR tests, clearance by a healthcare professional, or resolution of symptoms. Each participant in the prospective study had whole blood, serum and a nasopharyngeal or oropharyngeal swab collected by mobile phlebotomists. Participants in the prospective study had the option to provide additional blood draws and questionnaires over a 2-month period. Before DNA extraction, prospective study blood samples were shipped either frozen or at room temperature. The CDR3 runs 19 amino acids, cysteine and phenylalanine included. Only the CDR3 DNA is retained, 57 bases long and in frame from the first base. CDR1 LGHNA and CDR2 YSLEER were looked up in the germline V gene. Germline trimming: 2 bases from V, 1 base from J; junction bases outside gene matches: 13.

TCRbeta CDR3 regions were amplified from genomic DNA using the immunoSEQ Assay, a bias-controlled multiplex PCR. Processing in the source paper ran as follows. Nucleated cell counts per sample were estimated from amplification of reference gene primers within the assay. To quantify the absolute abundance of each unique TCRbeta CDR3 rearrangement, sequence reads were collapsed and filtered. For each sample, productive Simpson clonality was calculated as the square root of Simpson's diversity index over productive rearrangements. TCRdb took this table from immuneACCESS and kept in-frame rearrangements with V and J called. Such tables lack part of the clones; where checked against another copy, unresolved V genes explain under half of the gap, and the rest is unexplained. V and J calls plus clone size are reproduced from that table; the DNA served to infer D and trimming. This sample is represented by nearly 350,000 clones; about 90% of them were singletons. The ten largest clones represent roughly 0.94% of the sample.

A note on this clone: The clone's antigen remains unknown. No quality values exist for individual bases; no much larger clone is one base distant.

The sequence was collected from a woman aged 25 to 39 who had recovered from COVID-19. This receptor chain uses TRBV4-3 and TRBJ1-4; TRBD1 aligns with 7 central bases. The material sequenced was PBMCs or T cells enriched from blood (not recorded which). For the CDR3, the sequence is CASSQQLAGGRGTNEKLFF. The DNA sequence is given as TGCGCCAGCAGCCAACAACTGGCAGGGGGGAGAGGAACTAATGAAAAACTGTTTTTT.